The sequence of this TCR beta chain was determined in a study of OX40 agonist ivuxolimab in advanced cancers. Study details: Intravenous ivuxolimab was administered to patients every 2 weeks at 0.01 to 10 mg/kg.

Produced via immunoSEQ multiplex PCR; TCRdb's table is partial and in-frame only. Of approximately 89,000 clones in the sample, approximately 91% were seen once. The CDR3 consists of 13 residues. Deletions cut 3 bases from V and 6 bases from J, with 12 bases between. Germline assignment: CDR1 SGHTA and CDR2 FQGNSA. Broader study findings: Mean expanded clone counts were higher in CD8+ than CD4+ T cells.

Turning to this clone: Its antigen is not known.

V is TRBV7-2 and J is TRBJ2-7; TRBD2 is a possible D gene (7 bases). This receptor was obtained from an adult with an advanced solid tumor such as melanoma, head and neck, liver or kidney cancer. The sample consisted of CD4+ or CD8+ T cells sorted from blood, taken in a trial of the OX40 agonist ivuxolimab. CDR3 amino acids: CASSFHREGEQYF. In DNA, the CDR3 is TGTGCCAGCAGCTTCCACAGGGAGGGCGAGCAGTACTTC.